This T cell receptor (beta chain) was documented in a study of cytomegalovirus exposure and HLA in healthy donors. The germline V gene has CDR1 SQVTM and CDR2 ANQGSEA. This CDR3 has 13 residues. With 7 bases removed from V and 5 bases from J, the gap between germline ends came to 17 bases. Each of the donors was a healthy bone marrow donor. 13 Jbeta primers and 60 Vbeta primers were used for the PCR. Produced via immunoSEQ multiplex PCR; TCRdb's table is partial and in-frame only. Counted here are around 200,000 clones, over 70% occurring once; the ten biggest clones make up 3.7%. Study-level results: Association of a missense DCLRE1C variant with TCR beta V- and J-gene trimming was reported in a later analysis. CMV antigen specificity of a few CMV-associated chains was confirmed in vitro.

The table lists this clone with a count of one. Its specificity is unknown. The sample taken for sequencing was PBMCs. This rearrangement joins TRBV29-1 to TRBJ2-5, with a weak D call TRBD2 (6 bases). The source is a woman aged 55-69 years in good health and CMV-seropositive. The CDR3 region has the DNA TGCAGCGGAGCACCCGGGGGTGGGGAGACCCAGTACTTC. Translated: CSGAPGGGETQYF.